These 3 T cell receptor beta chains were all obtained from the same sample, sequenced in a study of blood T cell repertoires in COVID-19. Assay: immunoSEQ multiplex PCR; the TCRdb copy retains only in-frame clones and omits some. The sample shows about 110,000 clones, roughly 88% of them seen only once. Sequenced: peripheral blood. The receptors shown here come from a woman in her 70s with acute or convalescent COVID-19.

The CDR3 nucleotides read TGTGCCAGCAGTGAAATGGTGTTGAGCACCTACGAGCAGTACTTC. Encoded protein: CASSEMVLSTYEQYF. The chain carries TRBV2 and TRBJ2-7; D gene uncertain. The CDR3 has 15 residues. Germline lookup yields CDR1 SNHLY and CDR2 FYNNEI. Trimming removed 2 bases from V and 2 bases from J, with 13 bases in between.

The CDR3 DNA sequence: TGTGCCAGCAGTATAACAGGGGAATCTGGAAACACCATATATTTT. Protein sequence: CASSITGESGNTIYF. V usage is TRBV6-5 and J usage is TRBJ1-3, with 7 positions matching TRBD1. Germline CDR1 reads MNHEY; CDR2 reads SVGAGI. The length of the CDR3 is 15 residues. V gave up 5 bases and J gave up 1 base; unmatched junction bases: 5.

V is TRBV28 and J is TRBJ2-7; 9 bases match TRBD1. This CDR3 comprises 15 residues. The V gene end was trimmed by 4 bases and the J gene end by 0 bases; junction bases not matched to a gene: 4. CDR1 MDHEN and CDR2 SYDVKM come from the germline V gene. CDR3 bases: TGTGCCAGCAGTTGGACAGGGGACTTCTCCTACGAGCAGTACTTC. Translation gives CASSWTGDFSYEQYF.